This T cell receptor beta chain was recovered during a study of regulatory T cells in long-lasting Graves disease. Points from the study as a whole: The persistent group shared 2,700 or so public clonotypes, more than the approximately 1,000 shared by new patients. Newly diagnosed disease favored TRBV20-1 and TRBJ2-1 over persistent disease.

Sequencing libraries for TCR beta were prepared with iRepertoire HTBI primers and Arm-PCR of CDR3 regions. Each CDR3 protein is one row after TCRdb ran MiXCR on the multiplex PCR reads. The sample includes 350,000 to 500,000 distinct CDR3 sequences, around 20% of them seen just once. CDR3 length equals 16 residues. CDR1 and CDR2 from the germline V gene are MDHEN and SYDVKM. Trimming cost V 6 bases and J 1 base; bases outside gene matches: 11. This clonotype was counted ten times or more. Its specificity is unknown. Time point meaning: persistent/refractory GD, antithyroid drugs over 5 years with positive TRAb. The authors made the TCR library using RNA they extracted from PBMCs. American Thyroid Association guidelines defined how Graves' disease was diagnosed.

Sequencing was performed on peripheral blood mononuclear cells (PBMCs), taken when the disease was refractory, from a patient treated with antithyroid drugs. The clonotype comes from a female donor with Graves disease. J is TRBJ2-5 and V is TRBV28; 7 nucleotides match TRBD2. The CDR3 is CASRWAGGTPQETQYF. The CDR3 bases are TGTGCCAGCAGGTGGGCCGGGGGGACCCCCCAAGAGACCCAGTACTTC.